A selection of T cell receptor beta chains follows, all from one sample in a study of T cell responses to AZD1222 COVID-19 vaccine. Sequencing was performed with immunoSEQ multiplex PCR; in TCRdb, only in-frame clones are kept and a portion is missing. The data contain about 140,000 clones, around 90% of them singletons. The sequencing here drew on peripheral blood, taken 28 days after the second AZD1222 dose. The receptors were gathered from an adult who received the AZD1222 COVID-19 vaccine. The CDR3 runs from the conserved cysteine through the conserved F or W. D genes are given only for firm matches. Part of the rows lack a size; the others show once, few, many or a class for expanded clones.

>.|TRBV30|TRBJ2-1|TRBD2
CAWGGEAGLYNEQFF
TGTGCCTGGGGGGGGGAAGCGGGACTCTACAATGAGCAGTTCTTC
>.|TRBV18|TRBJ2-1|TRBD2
CASSGTTYNEQFF
TGTGCCAGCTCGGGGACTACCTACAATGAGCAGTTCTTC
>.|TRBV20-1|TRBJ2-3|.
CSASDSSDTQYF
TGCAGTGCTAGTGACTCGTCAGATACGCAGTATTTT
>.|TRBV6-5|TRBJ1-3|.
CASRADHSGNTIYF
TGTGCCAGCAGGGCAGATCACTCTGGAAACACCATATATTTT
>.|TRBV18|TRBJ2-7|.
CASSPLRQGGSYEQYF
TGTGCCAGCTCACCATTACGGCAGGGGGGATCCTACGAGCAGTACTTC
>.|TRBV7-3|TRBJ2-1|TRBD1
CASSSGQGSYNEQFF
TGTGCCAGCAGCTCCGGACAGGGAAGCTACAATGAGCAGTTCTTC
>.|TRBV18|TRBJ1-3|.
CASSPSGGAAGNTIYF
TGTGCCAGCTCACCATCTGGAGGGGCGGCTGGAAACACCATATATTTT
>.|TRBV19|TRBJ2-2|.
CASRGAMQYHTGELFF
TGTGCCAGTAGGGGGGCCATGCAATACCACACCGGGGAGCTGTTTTTT
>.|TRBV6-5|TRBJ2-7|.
CASSYYGGEQYF
TGTGCCAGCAGTTACTATGGGGGGGAGCAGTACTTC
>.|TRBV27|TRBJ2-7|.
CASSSQGGKQYF
TGTGCCAGCAGTTCGCAGGGGGGGAAGCAGTACTTC
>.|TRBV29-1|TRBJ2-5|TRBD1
CSVDAGTEFQETQYF
TGCAGCGTTGACGCTGGGACAGAATTCCAAGAGACCCAGTACTTC
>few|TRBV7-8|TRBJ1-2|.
CASSRAESGYGYTF
TGTGCCAGCAGCCGAGCCGAGTCAGGGTATGGCTACACCTTC
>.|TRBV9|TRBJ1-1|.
CASSGQVGNTEAFF
TGTGCCAGCAGCGGACAGGTTGGGAACACTGAAGCTTTCTTT
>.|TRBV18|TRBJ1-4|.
CASSLDMHEKLFF
TGTGCCAGCTCCCTGGACATGCATGAAAAACTGTTTTTT
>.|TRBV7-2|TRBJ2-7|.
CASSPGYGYDEQYF
TGTGCCAGCAGTCCCGGCTATGGGTACGACGAGCAGTACTTC
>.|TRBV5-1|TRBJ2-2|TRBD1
CASSLWNRGAGELFF
TGCGCCAGCAGCTTGTGGAACAGGGGAGCCGGGGAGCTGTTTTTT
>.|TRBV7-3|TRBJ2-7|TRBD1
CASSFTGESEQYF
TGTGCCAGCAGCTTCACAGGGGAGAGTGAGCAGTACTTC
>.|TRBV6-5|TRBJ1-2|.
CASSSLPGGPYGYTF
TGTGCCAGCAGTTCCCTCCCCGGTGGTCCCTATGGCTACACCTTC
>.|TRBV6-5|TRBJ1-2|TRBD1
CASSPDRGLGYTF
TGTGCCAGCAGCCCCGACAGGGGTTTGGGCTACACCTTC
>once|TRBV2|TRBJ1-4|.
CASSEAGDTISLLPTNEKLFF
TGTGCCAGCAGTGAGGCAGGGGACACCATCAGCCTTTTGCCAACTAATGAAAAACTGTTTTTT
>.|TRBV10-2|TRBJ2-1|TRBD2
CASGMGLAGVGEQFF
TGCGCCAGCGGGATGGGACTAGCGGGAGTGGGGGAGCAGTTCTTC